A single sample gave rise to the 12 T cell receptor beta chains below, sequenced in a study of human T cells and chemical hapten exposure listed by TCRdb under 2021. The library was built by means of RACE. The sample was run on a NextSeq 500. TCRdb reanalyzed the raw reads on its own, using fastp at Q25 for trimming and MiXCR for clone calling, and kept in-frame beta chains. Each entry merges the rows of one CDR3 protein and shows their most common DNA and genes. The table for this sample lists approximately 350,000 distinct CDR3 sequences; around 7% of them were counted only once. The ten largest clones capture around 8.2% of the sample. Sample time point, as interpreted from the label and publication: patch test 1, 2 weeks after DPC sensitization. Reading the label with the study, this specimen's treatment or condition is: therapeutic diphenylcyclopropenone sensitization with weekly scalp DPC. The input for sequencing was whole blood, taken in connection with sensitization to the hapten diphenylcyclopropenone (DPC). The origin of the receptors is a woman aged 18-29 years with alopecia areata. Some clones in this sample may be carry-over from other donors' samples.

The chain uses TRBV6-2 or TRBV6-3 and TRBJ2-7; no definite D call. Trimming left V 2 bases short and J 1 base short, with 12 bases between. This CDR3 is 15 amino acids long. Germline V gene data show CDR1 as MNHEY and CDR2 as SVGEGT. CDR3 DNA: TGTGCCAGCAGTTACCCGGACGCCGCGTCCTACGAGCAGTACTTC. Protein product: CASSYPDAASYEQYF.

This clonotype showed up many times. The chain has TRBV5-1 and TRBJ1-3; no reliable D call. CDR1 and CDR2 (germline): SGHRS, YFSETQ. The length of the CDR3 is 14 residues. Trimming pared 0 bases from V and 1 base from J, leaving 5 bases between. The CDR3 DNA sequence: TGCGCCAGCAGCTTGGGACGGTCTGGAAACACCATATATTTT. Amino acids: CASSLGRSGNTIYF.

This chain joins TRBV4-1 and TRBJ1-5; D is unresolved. CDR1 and CDR2 (germline): MGHRA, YSYEKL. The V gene lost 1 base and the J gene lost 7 bases, with 8 bases spanning the gap. The CDR3 sequence is 13 residues long. CDR3 bases: TGCGCCAGCAGCCAAGGGGCAAGGCAGCCCCAGCATTTT. This gives the protein CASSQGARQPQHF.

This clonotype was detected many times. The chain has TRBV6-1 and TRBJ2-7, with no clear D. This CDR3 region has 17 residues. CDR1 and CDR2 from the germline V gene are MNHNS and SASEGT. Trimming left V 0 bases short and J 0 bases short, with 15 bases between. CDR3 residues: CASSEALVGISSYEQYF. CDR3 nucleotides: TGTGCCAGCAGTGAAGCGCTAGTCGGAATTAGCTCCTACGAGCAGTACTTC.

This clonotype was picked up many times. This chain joins TRBV20-1 and TRBJ2-3; TRBD2 might be the D (6 bases). CDR1 and CDR2 from the germline V gene are DFQATT and SNEGSKA (reference sequence). This CDR3 comprises 16 residues. The CDR3 region is CSLDQERATYTDTQYF. The DNA of the CDR3 is TGCAGCCTAGACCAGGAGCGGGCGACATACACAGATACGCAGTATTTT.

V is TRBV18 and J is TRBJ1-3; no definite D call. CDR3 length: 15 residues. The V and J ends lost 3 bases and 4 bases respectively, with 13 bases between them. From germline, CDR1 is KGHSH and CDR2 LQKENI. CDR3 amino acids: CASSPREDVGNTIYF. CDR3 in DNA: TGTGCCAGCTCACCTAGGGAAGACGTCGGAAACACCATATATTTT.

V usage is TRBV7-8 and J usage is TRBJ1-2; D remains unclear. The CDR3 loop spans 12 amino acids. V gave up 3 bases and J gave up 5 bases, with 7 bases separating them. Looked up from germline, CDR1 is SGHVS and CDR2 is FQNEAQ. CDR3 in amino acids: CASSLEPYGYTF. CDR3 in DNA: TGTGCCAGCAGCTTGGAGCCATATGGCTACACCTTC.

This clonotype has a count of ten or more. The rearrangement uses TRBV28 and TRBJ1-5; 7 positions match TRBD1. The CDR3 has 16 residues. V lost 5 bases, J lost 2 bases, and 9 bases stayed unmatched. Germline values: CDR1 MDHEN, CDR2 SYDVKM. This CDR3 is CASSLRTGRGNQPQHF. CDR3 DNA sequence: TGTGCCAGCAGTCTCCGGACAGGTCGGGGCAATCAGCCCCAGCATTTT.

In its sample, this clonotype was seen a few times. Germline is not matched at one junction end, which may reflect a read error. The chain couples TRBV18 to TRBJ1-6; D gene unclear. Germline CDR1 KGHSH, CDR2 LQKENI. There are 14 residues in the CDR3. The CDR3 nucleotides are TGTGCCAGCTCACTCCGGATGGGAGATTCACCCCCCCACTTT. It codes for CASSLRMGDSPPHF.

This clonotype occurred a few times. The genes are TRBV6-5 and TRBJ2-7, with a possible D match to TRBD2 (5 bases). The CDR3 totals 11 residues. Looked up from germline, CDR1 is MNHEY and CDR2 is SVGAGI. V lost 5 bases, J lost 7 bases, and 9 bases lay in between. The CDR3 bases are TGTGCCAGCAGTCGTTCGGGGGAGCAGTACTTC. This translates into CASSRSGEQYF.

The table lists this clonotype with many counts. This chain joins TRBV5-1 and TRBJ2-7, with D possibly matching TRBD1 (6 bases). The CDR3 contains 12 residues. Germline V gene lookup returns CDR1 SGHRS and CDR2 YFSETQ. The germline V and J ends were trimmed by 4 bases and 5 bases, with 10 bases remaining between them. CDR3 loop: CASSITGNEQYF. CDR3 sequence (DNA): TGCGCCAGCAGCATAACAGGGAACGAGCAGTACTTC.

As concerns this clonotype: A read error is possible here, since a much larger clone lies one base away. This chain uses TRBV27 with TRBJ1-1; D might be TRBD1 (5 bases). The V end lost 8 bases, the J end lost 1 base, and 17 bases lay between the germline ends. The CDR3 is 15 amino acids. Germline CDR1 MNHEY, CDR2 SMNVEV (reference sequence). Here the CDR3 reads CASLGEGAENTEAFF. As DNA, the CDR3 is TGTGCCAGCTTGGGGGAAGGGGCTGAGAACACTGAAGCTTTCTTT.